Presented here are 7 T cell receptor beta chains from one specimen sequenced in a study of beta chain features in type 1 diabetes. General study results and limits: Among all four CD4+ subsets, Type 1 diabetes patients had TCRB CDR3s that were moderately but significantly shorter.

The whole isolated RNA underwent reverse transcription, so sequencing captured expressed TCRB transcripts. Generated by immunoSEQ multiplex PCR, the TCRdb table keeps only in-frame clones and is missing some. The table includes about 160,000 clones, 7.8% detected once. No antigens are known for them. Material for sequencing was central memory CD4+ T cells from blood. Receptor source: a woman in her 40s with type 1 diabetes.

This clone was seen a handful of times. V and J are TRBV28 and TRBJ2-7, with D tentatively TRBD1 (5 bases). V lost 6 bases, J lost 4 bases, and 19 bases lay in between. CDR1 MDHEN and CDR2 SYDVKM come from the germline V gene. The CDR3 is 15 residues long. The CDR3 here is CASSPGGARGYEQYF. CDR3 DNA sequence: TGTGCCAGCAGCCCTGGTGGGGCCCGTGGGTACGAGCAGTACTTC.

This clone was counted at least ten times. This sample includes further DNA sequences coding for the same CDR3. V usage is TRBV7-3 and J usage is TRBJ2-1; TRBD1 is a possible D gene (5 bases). Germline lookup yields CDR1 SGHTA and CDR2 FQGTGA. The CDR3 runs 12 residues. V lost 4 bases to trimming and J lost 8 bases, with 9 bases between them. Here the CDR3 reads CASSSQGDEQFF. The CDR3 bases are TGTGCCAGCAGCTCCCAGGGTGATGAGCAGTTCTTC.

The V and J genes are TRBV27 and TRBJ2-1; 13 nucleotides agree with TRBD2. Germline V gene sequence: CDR1 MNHEY, CDR2 SMNVEV (reference sequence). This CDR3 comprises 15 residues. The V and J ends lost 6 bases and 9 bases, in that order; junction bases with no gene match: 8. The CDR3 DNA follows: TGTGCCAGCAGGTCACTAGCGGGGGGGCCGGGTGAGCAGTTCTTC. The encoded protein is CASRSLAGGPGEQFF.

In this sample, this clone turned up many times. This chain connects TRBV6-1 to TRBJ2-3; tentative D call: TRBD2 (6 bases). The CDR3 has 13 residues. CDR1 MNHNS and CDR2 SASEGT come from the germline V gene. The V gene lost 4 bases and the J gene lost 3 bases, with 8 bases spanning the gap. CDR3 sequence: CASSARGTDTQYF. DNA for the CDR3: TGTGCCAGCAGTGCCCGGGGGACAGATACGCAGTATTTT.

This clone showed up just a few times. The chain recombines TRBV7-9 with TRBJ1-2; the D gene is possibly TRBD1 (5 bases). Germline lookup yields CDR1 SEHNR and CDR2 FQNEAQ (reference sequence). With 5 bases removed from V and 7 bases from J, the gap between germline ends came to 11 bases. The CDR3 has 12 residues. The CDR3 sequence is CASSPRQGGYTF. As DNA, the CDR3 is TGTGCCAGCAGCCCACGTCAGGGTGGCTACACCTTC.

This clone was recorded at least ten times. The chain joins TRBV18 to TRBJ2-1; a possible D gene is TRBD1 (8 bases). The ends were cut back, 6 bases at V and 12 bases at J, with 18 bases in the middle. Germline-derived CDR1 and CDR2 are KGHSH and LQKENI. The CDR3 extends over 13 amino acids. CDR3 sequence reads: CASSDREGNRQFF. CDR3 nucleotide sequence: TGTGCCAGCTCGGACAGGGAGGGGAATCGGCAGTTCTTC. Full variable domain (rest looked up from reference TRBV18 and TRBJ2-1): NAGVMQNPRHLVRRRGQEARLRCSPMKGHSHVYWYRQLPEEGLKFMVYLQKENIIDESGMPKERFSAEFPKEGPSILRIQQVVRGDSAAYFCASSDREGNRQFFGPGTRLTVL.

This clone appeared a few times. The CDR3 coding sequence is TGCAGCGTGGGGACAGACTCCTACGAGCAGTACTTC. This sequence encodes CSVGTDSYEQYF. The chain couples TRBV29-1 to TRBJ2-5; 7 nucleotides agree with TRBD1. The closer fit of TRBJ2-7 to the DNA end suggests the J call may be wrong. Germline lookup yields CDR1 SQVTM and CDR2 ANQGSEA. The CDR3 is made up of 12 amino acids.